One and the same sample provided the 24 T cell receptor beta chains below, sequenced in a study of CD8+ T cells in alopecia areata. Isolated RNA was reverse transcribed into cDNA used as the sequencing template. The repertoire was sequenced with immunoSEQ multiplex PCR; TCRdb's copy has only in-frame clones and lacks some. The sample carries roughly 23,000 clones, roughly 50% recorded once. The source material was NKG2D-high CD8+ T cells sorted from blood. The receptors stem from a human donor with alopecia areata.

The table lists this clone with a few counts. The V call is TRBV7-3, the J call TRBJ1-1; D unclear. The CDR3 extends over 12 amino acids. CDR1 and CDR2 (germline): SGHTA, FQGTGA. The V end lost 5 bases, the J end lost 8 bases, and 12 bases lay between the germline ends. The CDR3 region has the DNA TGTGCCAGCAGCCCTCCCGGCTGGGAAGCTTTCTTT. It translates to CASSPPGWEAFF.

CDR3 protein: CASSEEMLAGIGTDTQYF. The CDR3 bases are TGTGCCAGCAGTGAAGAGATGCTAGCGGGGATTGGCACAGATACGCAGTATTTT. The chain carries TRBV2 and TRBJ2-3; 9 bases agree with TRBD2. The germline V gene has CDR1 SNHLY and CDR2 FYNNEI. The length of the CDR3 is 18 residues. V shed 1 base, J shed 1 base, and the junction held 9 bases outside the gene matches.

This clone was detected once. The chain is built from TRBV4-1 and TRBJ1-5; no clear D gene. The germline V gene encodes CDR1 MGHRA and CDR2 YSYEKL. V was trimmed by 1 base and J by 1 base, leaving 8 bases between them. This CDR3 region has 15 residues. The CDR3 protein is CASSQGEKSNQPQHF. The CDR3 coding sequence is TGCGCCAGCAGCCAAGGTGAGAAGAGCAATCAGCCCCAGCATTTT.

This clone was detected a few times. The CDR3 sequence: CASSLRERGYNEQFF. In nucleotides, the CDR3 is TGTGCCAGCAGCCTTAGGGAGCGGGGTTACAATGAGCAGTTCTTC. The chain has TRBV7-9 and TRBJ2-1; 7 bases line up with TRBD2. The junction had 8 bases not matched to a gene; V was cut back by 5 bases and J by 4 bases. The CDR3 runs 15 residues. The germline gives CDR1 SEHNR, CDR2 FQNEAQ (reference sequence). Full variable domain (missing parts from reference TRBV7-9 and TRBJ2-1): DTGVSQNPRHKITKRGQNVTFRCDPISEHNRLYWYRQTLGQGPEFLTYFQNEAQLEKSRLLSDRFSAERPKGSFSTLEIQRTEQGDSAMYLCASSLRERGYNEQFFGPGTRLTVL.

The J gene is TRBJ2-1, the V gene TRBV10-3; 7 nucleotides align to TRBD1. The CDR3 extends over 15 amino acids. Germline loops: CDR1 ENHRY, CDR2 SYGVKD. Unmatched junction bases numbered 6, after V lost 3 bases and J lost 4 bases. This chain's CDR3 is CAISDSGQPYNEQFF. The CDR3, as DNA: TGTGCCATCAGTGACTCGGGACAGCCATACAATGAGCAGTTCTTC.

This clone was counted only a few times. The CDR3 sequence: CASFLRPGRTDSYEQYF. CDR3 sequence (DNA): TGTGCCAGCTTCCTTAGGCCAGGTCGGACAGACTCCTACGAGCAGTACTTC. V is TRBV5-5 and J is TRBJ2-7; D perhaps matches TRBD1 (6 bases). With 7 bases removed from V and 0 bases from J, the gap between germline ends came to 23 bases. The CDR3 extends over 17 amino acids. The germline V gene encodes CDR1 SGHKS and CDR2 YYEKEE (reference sequence).

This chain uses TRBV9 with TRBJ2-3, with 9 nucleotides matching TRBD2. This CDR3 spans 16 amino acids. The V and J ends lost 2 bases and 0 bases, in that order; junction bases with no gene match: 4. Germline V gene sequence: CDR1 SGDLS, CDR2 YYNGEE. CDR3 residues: CASSVLAGPSTDTQYF. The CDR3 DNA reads TGTGCCAGCAGCGTTCTAGCGGGGCCTAGCACAGATACGCAGTATTTT.

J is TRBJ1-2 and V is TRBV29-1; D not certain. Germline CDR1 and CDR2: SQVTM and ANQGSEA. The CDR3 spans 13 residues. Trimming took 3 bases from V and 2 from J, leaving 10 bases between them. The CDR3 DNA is TGCAGCGTTGAGGGCAGAGAGAACTATGGCTACACCTTC. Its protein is CSVEGRENYGYTF.

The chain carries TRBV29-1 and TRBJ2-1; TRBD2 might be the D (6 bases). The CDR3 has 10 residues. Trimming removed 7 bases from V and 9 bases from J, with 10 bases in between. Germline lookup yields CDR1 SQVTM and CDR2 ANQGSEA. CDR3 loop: CSAGGIEQFF. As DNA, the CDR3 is TGCAGCGCCGGAGGGATTGAGCAGTTCTTC.

In nucleotides, the CDR3 is TGTGCCAGCAGCGTACACGGAGCAGATCGGTTTATGAGGACAGATACGCAGTATTTT. This gives the protein CASSVHGADRFMRTDTQYF. The chain carries TRBV9 and TRBJ2-3; unclear D gene. This CDR3 comprises 19 residues. Germline CDR1 SGDLS, CDR2 YYNGEE. With 1 base removed from V and 3 bases from J, the gap between germline ends came to 24 bases.

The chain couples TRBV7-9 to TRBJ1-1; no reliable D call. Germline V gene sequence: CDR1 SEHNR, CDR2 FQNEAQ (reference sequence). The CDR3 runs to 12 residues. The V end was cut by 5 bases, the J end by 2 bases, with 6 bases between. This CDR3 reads CASSLSNTEAFF. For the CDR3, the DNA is TGTGCCAGCAGCCTCAGTAACACTGAAGCTTTCTTT. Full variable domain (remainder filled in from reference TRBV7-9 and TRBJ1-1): DTGVSQNPRHKITKRGQNVTFRCDPISEHNRLYWYRQTLGQGPEFLTYFQNEAQLEKSRLLSDRFSAERPKGSFSTLEIQRTEQGDSAMYLCASSLSNTEAFFGQGTRLTVV.

CDR3 sequence reads: CASSLPFLAGFPSNQPQHF. DNA of the CDR3: TGTGCCAGCAGCTTACCTTTCCTCGCAGGGTTTCCTAGCAATCAGCCCCAGCATTTT. The rearrangement uses TRBV7-8 and TRBJ1-5; possibly TRBD1 for D (5 bases). V shed 2 bases and J shed 0 bases, with 20 bases lying between them. CDR3 size: 19 residues. Per germline, CDR1 SGHVS and CDR2 FQNEAQ.

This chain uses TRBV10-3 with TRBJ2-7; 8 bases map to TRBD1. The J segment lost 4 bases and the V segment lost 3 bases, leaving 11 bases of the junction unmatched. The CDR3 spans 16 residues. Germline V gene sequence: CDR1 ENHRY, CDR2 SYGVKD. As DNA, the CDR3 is TGTGCCATCAGTGAACCGGACAGGGATATCGGGTACGAGCAGTACTTC. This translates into CAISEPDRDIGYEQYF.

CDR3 in DNA: TGTGCCATCAGCAGACAGGGCTTACCCTCTGGGGCCAACGTCCTGACTTTC. Amino acid sequence: CAISRQGLPSGANVLTF. The V call is TRBV10-3, the J call TRBJ2-6; 7 bases are a match to TRBD1. Germline V gene data show CDR1 as ENHRY and CDR2 as SYGVKD. V shed 6 bases and J 0 bases; nucleotides not matched to a gene: 8. The CDR3 runs 17 residues.

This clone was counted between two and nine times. CDR3 bases: TGTGCCAGCAGCTTTCAGGGGACTAGCGGGCGTGAGCAGTACTTC. Its translation is CASSFQGTSGREQYF. The chain recombines TRBV13 with TRBJ2-7; 12 nucleotides align to TRBD2. Germline values: CDR1 PRHDT, CDR2 FYEKMQ (reference sequence). The CDR3 loop spans 15 amino acids. V gave up 3 bases and J gave up 7 bases; unmatched junction bases: 7.

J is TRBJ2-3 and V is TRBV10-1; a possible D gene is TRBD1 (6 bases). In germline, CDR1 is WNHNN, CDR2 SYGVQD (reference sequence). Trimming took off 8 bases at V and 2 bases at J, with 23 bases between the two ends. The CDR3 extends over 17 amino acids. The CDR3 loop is CASGDIVSLGDTDTQYF. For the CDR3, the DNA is TGCGCCAGCGGGGACATAGTATCCCTCGGGGACACAGATACGCAGTATTTT.

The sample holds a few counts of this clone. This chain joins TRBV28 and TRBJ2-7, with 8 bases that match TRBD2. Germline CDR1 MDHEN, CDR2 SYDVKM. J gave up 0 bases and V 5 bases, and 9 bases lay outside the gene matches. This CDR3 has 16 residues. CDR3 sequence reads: CASSPRLALHSYEQYF. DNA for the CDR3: TGTGCCAGCAGTCCAAGACTAGCGCTTCACTCCTACGAGCAGTACTTC.

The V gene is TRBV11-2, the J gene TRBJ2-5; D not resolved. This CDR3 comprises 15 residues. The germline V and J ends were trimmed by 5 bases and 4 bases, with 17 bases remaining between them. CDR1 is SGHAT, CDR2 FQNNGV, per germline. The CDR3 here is CASSQDPGVGETQYF. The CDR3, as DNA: TGTGCCAGCAGCCAAGACCCTGGGGTAGGAGAGACCCAGTACTTC.

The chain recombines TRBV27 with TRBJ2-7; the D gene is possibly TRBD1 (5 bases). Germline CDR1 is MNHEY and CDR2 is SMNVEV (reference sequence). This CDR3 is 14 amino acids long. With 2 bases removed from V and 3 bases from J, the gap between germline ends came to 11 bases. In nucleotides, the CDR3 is TGTGCCAGCAGTTTACGGCAGGGATTCTACGAGCAGTACTTC. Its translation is CASSLRQGFYEQYF.

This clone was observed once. The CDR3 region is CASSLGPRWGGNQPQHF. The CDR3 region has the DNA TGTGCCAGCAGCTTAGGACCCCGGTGGGGGGGCAATCAGCCCCAGCATTTT. V and J are TRBV7-2 and TRBJ1-5; TRBD1 might be the D (5 bases). V was clipped by 1 base and J by 2 bases, with 15 bases between them. This CDR3 spans 17 amino acids. Germline V gene lookup returns CDR1 SGHTA and CDR2 FQGNSA.

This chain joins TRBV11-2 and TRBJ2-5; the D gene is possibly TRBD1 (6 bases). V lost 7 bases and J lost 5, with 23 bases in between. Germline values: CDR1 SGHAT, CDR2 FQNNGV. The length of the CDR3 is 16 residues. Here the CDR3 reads CASMQGRQGLEETQYF. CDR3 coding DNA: TGTGCCAGCATGCAAGGACGGCAGGGGTTGGAGGAGACCCAGTACTTC.

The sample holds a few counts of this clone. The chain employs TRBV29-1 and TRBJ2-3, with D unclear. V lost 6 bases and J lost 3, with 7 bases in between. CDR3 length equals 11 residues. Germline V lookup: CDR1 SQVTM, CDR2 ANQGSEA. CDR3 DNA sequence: TGCAGCGTACCGAGGACAGATACGCAGTATTTT. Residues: CSVPRTDTQYF.

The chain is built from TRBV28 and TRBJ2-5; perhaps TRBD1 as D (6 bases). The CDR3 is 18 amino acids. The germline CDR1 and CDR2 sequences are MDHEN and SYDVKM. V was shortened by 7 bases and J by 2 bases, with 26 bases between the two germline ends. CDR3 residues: CASTLGRALGTQQETQYF. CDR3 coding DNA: TGTGCCAGCACCCTAGGTAGAGCCTTAGGGACACAACAAGAGACCCAGTACTTC. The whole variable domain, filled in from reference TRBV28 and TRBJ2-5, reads DVKVTQSSRYLVKRTGEKVFLECVQDMDHENMFWYRQDPGLGLRLIYFSYDVKMKEKGDIPEGYSVSREKKERFSLILESASTNQTSMYLCASTLGRALGTQQETQYFGPGTRLLVL.

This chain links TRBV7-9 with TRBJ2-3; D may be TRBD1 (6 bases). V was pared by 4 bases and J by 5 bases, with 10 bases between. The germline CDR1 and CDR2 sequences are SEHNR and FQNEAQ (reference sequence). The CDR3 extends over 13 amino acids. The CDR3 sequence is CASSSYREDTQYF. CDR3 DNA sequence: TGTGCCAGCAGCTCGTACAGGGAAGATACGCAGTATTTT.